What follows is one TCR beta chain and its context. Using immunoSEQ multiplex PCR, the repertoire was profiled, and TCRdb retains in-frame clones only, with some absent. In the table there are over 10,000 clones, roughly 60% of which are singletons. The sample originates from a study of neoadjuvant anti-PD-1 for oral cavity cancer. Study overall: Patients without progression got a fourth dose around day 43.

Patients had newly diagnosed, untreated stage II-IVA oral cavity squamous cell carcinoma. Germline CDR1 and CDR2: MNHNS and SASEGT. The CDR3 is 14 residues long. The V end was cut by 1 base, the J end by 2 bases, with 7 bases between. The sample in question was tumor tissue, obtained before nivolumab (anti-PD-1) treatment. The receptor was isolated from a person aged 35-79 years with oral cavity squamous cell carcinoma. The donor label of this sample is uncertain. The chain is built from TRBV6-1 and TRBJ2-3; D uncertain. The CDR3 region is CASSEGRFTDTQYF. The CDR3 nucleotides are TGTGCCAGCAGTGAAGGACGATTCACAGATACGCAGTATTTT.